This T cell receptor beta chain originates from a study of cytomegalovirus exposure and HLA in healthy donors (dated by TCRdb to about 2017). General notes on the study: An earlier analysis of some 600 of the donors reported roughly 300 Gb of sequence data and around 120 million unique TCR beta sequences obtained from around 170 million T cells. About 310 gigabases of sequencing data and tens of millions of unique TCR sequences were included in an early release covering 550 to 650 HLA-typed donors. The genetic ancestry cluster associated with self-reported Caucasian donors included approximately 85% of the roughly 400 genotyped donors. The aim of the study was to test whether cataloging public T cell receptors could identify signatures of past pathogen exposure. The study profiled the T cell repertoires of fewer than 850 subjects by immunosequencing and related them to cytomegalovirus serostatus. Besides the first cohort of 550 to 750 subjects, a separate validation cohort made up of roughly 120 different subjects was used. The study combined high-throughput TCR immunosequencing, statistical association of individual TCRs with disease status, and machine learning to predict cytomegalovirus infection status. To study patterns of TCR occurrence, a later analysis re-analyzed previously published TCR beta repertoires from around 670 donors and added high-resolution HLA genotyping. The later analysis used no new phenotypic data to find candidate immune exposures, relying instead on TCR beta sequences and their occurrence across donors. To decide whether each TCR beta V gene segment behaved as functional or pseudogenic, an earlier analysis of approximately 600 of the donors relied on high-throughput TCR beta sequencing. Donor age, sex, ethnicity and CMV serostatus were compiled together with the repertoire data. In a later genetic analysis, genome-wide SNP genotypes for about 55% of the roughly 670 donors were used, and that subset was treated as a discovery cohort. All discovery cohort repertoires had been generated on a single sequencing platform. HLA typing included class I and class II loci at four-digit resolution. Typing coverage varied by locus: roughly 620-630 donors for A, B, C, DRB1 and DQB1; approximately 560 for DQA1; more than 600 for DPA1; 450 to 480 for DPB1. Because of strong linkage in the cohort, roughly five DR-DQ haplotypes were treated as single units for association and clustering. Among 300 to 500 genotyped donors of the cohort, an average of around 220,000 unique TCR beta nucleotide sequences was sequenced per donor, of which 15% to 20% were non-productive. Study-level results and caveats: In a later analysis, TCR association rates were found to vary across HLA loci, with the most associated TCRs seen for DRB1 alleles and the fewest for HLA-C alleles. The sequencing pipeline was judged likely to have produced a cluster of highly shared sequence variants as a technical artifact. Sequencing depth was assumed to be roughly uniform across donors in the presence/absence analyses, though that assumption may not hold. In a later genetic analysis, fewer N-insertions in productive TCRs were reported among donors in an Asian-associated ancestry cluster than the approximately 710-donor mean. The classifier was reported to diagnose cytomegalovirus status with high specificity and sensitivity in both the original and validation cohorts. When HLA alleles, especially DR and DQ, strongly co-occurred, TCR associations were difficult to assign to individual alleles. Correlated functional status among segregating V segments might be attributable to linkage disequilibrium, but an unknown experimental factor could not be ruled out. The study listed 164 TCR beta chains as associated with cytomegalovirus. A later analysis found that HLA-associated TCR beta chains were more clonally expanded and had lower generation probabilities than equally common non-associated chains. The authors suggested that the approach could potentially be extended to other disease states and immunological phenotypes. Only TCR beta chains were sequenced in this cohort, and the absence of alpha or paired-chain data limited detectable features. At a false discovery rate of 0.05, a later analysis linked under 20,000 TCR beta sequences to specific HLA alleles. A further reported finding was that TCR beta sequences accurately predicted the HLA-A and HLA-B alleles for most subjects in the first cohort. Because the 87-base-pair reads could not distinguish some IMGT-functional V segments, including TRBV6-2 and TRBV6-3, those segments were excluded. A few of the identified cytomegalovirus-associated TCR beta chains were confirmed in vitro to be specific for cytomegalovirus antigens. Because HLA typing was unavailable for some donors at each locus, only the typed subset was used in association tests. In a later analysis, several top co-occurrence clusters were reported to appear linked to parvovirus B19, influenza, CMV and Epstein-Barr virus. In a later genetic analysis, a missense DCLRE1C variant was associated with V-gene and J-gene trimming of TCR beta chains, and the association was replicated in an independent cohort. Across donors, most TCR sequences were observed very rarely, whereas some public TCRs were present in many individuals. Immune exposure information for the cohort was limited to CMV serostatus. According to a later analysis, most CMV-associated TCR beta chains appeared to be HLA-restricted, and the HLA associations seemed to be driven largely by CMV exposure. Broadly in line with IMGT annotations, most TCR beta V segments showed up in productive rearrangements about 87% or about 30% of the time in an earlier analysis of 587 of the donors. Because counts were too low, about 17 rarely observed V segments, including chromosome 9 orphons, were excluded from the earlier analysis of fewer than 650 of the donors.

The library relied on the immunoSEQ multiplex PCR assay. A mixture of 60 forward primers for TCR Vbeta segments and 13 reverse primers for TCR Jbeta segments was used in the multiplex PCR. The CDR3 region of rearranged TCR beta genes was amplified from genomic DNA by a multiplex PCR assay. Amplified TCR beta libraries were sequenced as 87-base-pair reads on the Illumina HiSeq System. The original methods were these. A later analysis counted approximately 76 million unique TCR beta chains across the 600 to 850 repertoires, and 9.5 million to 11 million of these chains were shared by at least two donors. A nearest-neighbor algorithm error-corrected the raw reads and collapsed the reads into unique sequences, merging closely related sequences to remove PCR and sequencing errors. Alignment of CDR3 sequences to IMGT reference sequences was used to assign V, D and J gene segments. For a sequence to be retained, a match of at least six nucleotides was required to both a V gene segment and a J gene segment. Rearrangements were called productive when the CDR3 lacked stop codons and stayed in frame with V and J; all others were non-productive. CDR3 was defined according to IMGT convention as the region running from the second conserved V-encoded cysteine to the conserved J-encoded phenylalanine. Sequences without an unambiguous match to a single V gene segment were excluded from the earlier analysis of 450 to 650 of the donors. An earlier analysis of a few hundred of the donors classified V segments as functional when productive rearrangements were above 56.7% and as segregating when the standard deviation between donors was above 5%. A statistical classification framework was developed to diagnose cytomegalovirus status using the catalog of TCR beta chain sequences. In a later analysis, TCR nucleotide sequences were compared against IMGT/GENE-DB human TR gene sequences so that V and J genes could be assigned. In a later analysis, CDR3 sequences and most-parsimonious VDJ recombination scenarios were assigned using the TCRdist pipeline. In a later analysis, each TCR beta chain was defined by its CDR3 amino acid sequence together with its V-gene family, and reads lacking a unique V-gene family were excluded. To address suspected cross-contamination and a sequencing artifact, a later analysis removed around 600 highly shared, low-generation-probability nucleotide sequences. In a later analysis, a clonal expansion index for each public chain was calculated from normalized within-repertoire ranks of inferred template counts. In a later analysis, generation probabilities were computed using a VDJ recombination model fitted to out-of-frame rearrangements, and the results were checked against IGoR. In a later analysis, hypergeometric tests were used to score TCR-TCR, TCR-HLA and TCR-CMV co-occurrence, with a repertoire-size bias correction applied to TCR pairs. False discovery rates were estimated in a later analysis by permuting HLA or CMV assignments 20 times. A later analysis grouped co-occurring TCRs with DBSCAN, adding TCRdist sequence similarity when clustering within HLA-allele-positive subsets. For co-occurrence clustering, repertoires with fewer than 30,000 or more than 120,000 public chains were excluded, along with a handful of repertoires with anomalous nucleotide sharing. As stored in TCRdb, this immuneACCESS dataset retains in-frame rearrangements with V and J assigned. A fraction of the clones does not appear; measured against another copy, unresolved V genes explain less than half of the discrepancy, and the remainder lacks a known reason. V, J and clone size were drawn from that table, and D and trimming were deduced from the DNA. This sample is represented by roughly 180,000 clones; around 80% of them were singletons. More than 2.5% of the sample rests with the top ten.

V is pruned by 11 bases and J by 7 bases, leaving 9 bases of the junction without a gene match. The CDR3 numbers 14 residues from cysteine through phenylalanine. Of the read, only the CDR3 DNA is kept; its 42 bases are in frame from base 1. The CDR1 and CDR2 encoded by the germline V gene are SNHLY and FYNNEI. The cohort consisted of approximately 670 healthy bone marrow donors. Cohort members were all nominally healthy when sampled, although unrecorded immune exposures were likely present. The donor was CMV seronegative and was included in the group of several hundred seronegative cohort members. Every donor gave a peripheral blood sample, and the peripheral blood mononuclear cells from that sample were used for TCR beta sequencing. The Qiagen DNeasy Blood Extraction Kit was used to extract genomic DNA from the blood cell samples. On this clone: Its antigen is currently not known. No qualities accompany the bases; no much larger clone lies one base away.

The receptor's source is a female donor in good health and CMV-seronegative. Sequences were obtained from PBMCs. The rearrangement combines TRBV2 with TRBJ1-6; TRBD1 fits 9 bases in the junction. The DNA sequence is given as TGTGCCGGCTGTCCTGACAGGGGGAATTCACCCCTCCACTTT. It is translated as CAGCPDRGNSPLHF.